This TCR beta chain was documented in a study of blood T cell repertoires in COVID-19. Study-level information: Researchers got acute and convalescent COVID-19 samples from the United States, Italy and Spain. From T cells, B-cell-depleted T cells, or PBMCs came the material, which was cDNA or gDNA.

Original processing notes: Cell counts per sample came from amplifying reference gene primers. The table came from immunoSEQ multiplex PCR; TCRdb's copy has only in-frame clones and leaves some out. The DNA gave D and trimming, while V, J and clone size come from that table. The top ten hold 4.5% to 6% of the sample, which has around 110,000 clones, 80% to 90% seen once. This clonotype originated in a man in his forties with active or convalescent COVID-19. The sequenced material came from peripheral blood.

CDR3 bases: TGCGCCAGCAGCCAAGTGCCTCCAGGGGGAGCCAAAAACATTCAGTACTTC. Its protein product is CASSQVPPGGAKNIQYF. The chain uses TRBV4-3 and TRBJ2-4; TRBD1 matches at 7 bases. The CDR3 covers 17 residues. Trimming at V came to 1 base and at J to 0 bases, leaving 6 bases not matched to a gene. The germline CDR1 and CDR2 sequences are LGHNA and YSLEER.